This T cell receptor beta chain derives from a study of T cell changes during pregnancy in multiple sclerosis. The CDR3 has 15 residues. Looked up from germline, CDR1 is LGHNT and CDR2 is FRNRAP. V lost 1 base and J lost 8, with 12 bases in between. Profiled with immunoSEQ multiplex PCR; TCRdb holds only in-frame clones, not every one. Among 90,000 to 100,000 clones, 92% were seen once, and the ten largest hold approximately 2.4%. The V call is TRBV12-5, the J call TRBJ2-6, with D possibly TRBD1 on 7 matching bases. This sequence originates from a female donor in good health, enrolled as a control in a pregnancy study. The sample here was peripheral blood, taken after pregnancy. The CDR3 sequence: CASGLGQGGTNVLTF. DNA of the CDR3: TGTGCTAGTGGTTTGGGACAGGGCGGGACCAACGTCCTGACTTTC.